This note documents a single TCR beta chain sequence. The entry originates in a study of blood T cell repertoires in COVID-19. About the research overall: Nucleic acid was either cDNA or gDNA, and it came from T cells, B-cell-depleted T cells, or PBMCs.

V dropped 8 bases and J dropped 3 bases, with 16 bases sitting between them. The CDR3 contains 14 residues. From germline, CDR1 is WSHSY and CDR2 SAAADI. Recruited during active infection, patients (from Seattle) were subsequently followed longitudinally. As handled by the study authors: Researchers report that nucleated cell counts were estimated from reference gene primer amplification. Libraries were prepared by immunoSEQ multiplex PCR; TCRdb keeps only in-frame clonotypes and omits some of them. V and J calls and clone size are copied from that table; D and trimming were computed from the DNA. Of over 450,000 clones detected, 85% to 90% appear once; the ten largest clones hold under 8.5%.

The source is a woman between 50 and 59 years old with COVID-19, enrolled during active disease. The chain joins TRBV10-2 to TRBJ1-2; no firm D call. Sequencing input: peripheral blood. The CDR3 protein is CASRRSSNDYGYTF. The DNA of the CDR3 is TGCGCCAGCCGGAGGAGCAGCAACGACTATGGCTACACCTTC.